This T cell receptor beta chain was captured by sequencing in a study of T cell responses to AZD1222 COVID-19 vaccine. The data were produced by immunoSEQ multiplex PCR, yet TCRdb's version contains in-frame clones alone and is incomplete. The table lists about 150,000 clones, roughly 92% of them singletons, with roughly 3.7% in the top ten. CDR1 is SGHRS, CDR2 YFSETQ, per germline. CDR3 length: 13 residues. V was cut by 6 bases and J by 0 bases, with 6 bases left in between. Sequencing was performed on peripheral blood, taken on day 0 of AZD1222 vaccination. The chain joins TRBV5-1 to TRBJ1-4; D is ambiguous. This TCR was recovered from an adult in good health. The CDR3 loop reads CASTGTTNEKLFF. The CDR3, as DNA: TGCGCCAGCACCGGGACAACTAATGAAAAACTGTTTTTT.